The clone carrying this TCR beta chain was found many times. No antigen is known for it. These data are taken from a study of cytotoxic CD8 clonotypes in ibrutinib-treated CLL. Overall study: Across samples, productive templates numbered approximately 260,000 and productive rearrangements reached about 98,000 on average.

Study outcomes and limitations: Relative to age-matched healthy donors, clonality at baseline was higher, and it tracked circulating CD8+ T-cell counts.

Libraries were prepared by immunoSEQ multiplex PCR; TCRdb keeps only in-frame clonotypes and omits some of them. The sample lists roughly 180,000 clones, more than 80% occurring once. The clonotype was recovered from a human donor with chronic lymphocytic leukemia. Sequences were derived from PBMCs, sampled after 24 months of ibrutinib treatment.

DNA of the CDR3: TGTGCCAGCTCGGTGGCAGGGGAGGGGAATCAGCCCCAGCATTTT. Its protein product is CASSVAGEGNQPQHF. V gene TRBV6-1 combines with J gene TRBJ1-5, with D perhaps TRBD1 (6 bases). The V gene's germline CDR1 is MNHNS and CDR2 SASEGT. This CDR3 is 15 amino acids long. With 8 bases removed from V and 4 bases from J, the gap between germline ends came to 18 bases.